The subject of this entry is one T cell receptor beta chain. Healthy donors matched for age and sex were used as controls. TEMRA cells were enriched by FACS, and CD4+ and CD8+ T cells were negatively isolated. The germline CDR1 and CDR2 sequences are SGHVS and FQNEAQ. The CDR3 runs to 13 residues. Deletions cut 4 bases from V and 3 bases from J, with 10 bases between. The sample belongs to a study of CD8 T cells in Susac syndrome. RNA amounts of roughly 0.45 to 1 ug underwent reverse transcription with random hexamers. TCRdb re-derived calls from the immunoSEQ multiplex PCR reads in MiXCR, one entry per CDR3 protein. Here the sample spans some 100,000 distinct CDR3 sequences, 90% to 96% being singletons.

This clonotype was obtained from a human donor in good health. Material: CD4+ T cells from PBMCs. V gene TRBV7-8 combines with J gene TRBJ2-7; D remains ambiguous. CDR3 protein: CASSCRLCYEQYF. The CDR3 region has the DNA TGTGCCAGCAGCTGTAGGCTTTGCTACGAGCAGTACTTC.